This TCR beta chain appears in the sequencing data of a study of graft-versus-host responses after intestinal transplantation. The overall study: Every recipient had anti-thymocyte globulin induction and 2 to 4 years of tacrolimus plus steroids. The study's findings and limits: Allograft clonal ratios (graft-versus-host to host-versus-graft) were high in patients who had graft-donor T cell macrochimerism. GvH clones were found in recipient marrow; some appeared first in ileum or blood.

Here immunoSEQ multiplex PCR was the method, and the copy in TCRdb shows in-frame clones only, minus some. The profile shows 90,000 to 95,000 clones, 90% to 95% of them singletons. The CDR3 length is 17 residues. The J segment lost 2 bases and the V segment lost 5 bases, leaving 12 bases of the junction unmatched. Per the germline V gene, CDR1 is SGHTA and CDR2 is FQGTGA. As to this clone: The antigen is not known.

The sample consisted of unstimulated CD8+ T cells sorted from spleen or lymph node cells, taken before intestinal transplant. The chain is built from TRBV7-3 and TRBJ2-1, with TRBD2 matching 7 bases. The clonotype originates from a human donor who received an intestinal transplant. The CDR3 nucleotides read TGTGCCAGCAGCCCCATCCGGGAGGCCTCGACCTACAATGAGCAGTTCTTC. This gives the protein CASSPIREASTYNEQFF.